The 2 T cell receptor beta chains presented below share a single source sample, sequenced in a study of identical twins. TCRdb passed the 5' RACE reads through MiXCR, listing each CDR3 protein once. This table has under 1 million distinct CDR3 sequences, around 12% appearing once. These data were also filed under a second study, of yellow fever vaccine responses in identical twins.

Material for sequencing was PBMCs. The receptors stem from a woman younger than 35 in good health.

The chain combines TRBV20-1 with TRBJ1-1; 10 bases align to TRBD1. The ends lost 0 bases at V and 6 bases at J; junction bases unmatched: 7. In germline, CDR1 is DFQATT, CDR2 SNEGSKA (reference sequence). The length of the CDR3 is 15 residues. The CDR3 protein is CSAREPGQGYAEAFF. CDR3 DNA: TGCAGTGCTAGAGAACCGGGACAGGGGTATGCTGAAGCTTTCTTT.

This clonotype was seen at least ten times. CDR3 residues: CSVGVPNQPQHF. The CDR3 coding sequence is TGCAGCGTTGGAGTTCCCAATCAGCCCCAGCATTTT. V and J are TRBV29-1 and TRBJ1-5, with D unresolved. Germline CDR1 reads SQVTM; CDR2 reads ANQGSEA. The CDR3 covers 12 residues. V shed 4 bases and J shed 3 bases, with 7 bases lying between them.